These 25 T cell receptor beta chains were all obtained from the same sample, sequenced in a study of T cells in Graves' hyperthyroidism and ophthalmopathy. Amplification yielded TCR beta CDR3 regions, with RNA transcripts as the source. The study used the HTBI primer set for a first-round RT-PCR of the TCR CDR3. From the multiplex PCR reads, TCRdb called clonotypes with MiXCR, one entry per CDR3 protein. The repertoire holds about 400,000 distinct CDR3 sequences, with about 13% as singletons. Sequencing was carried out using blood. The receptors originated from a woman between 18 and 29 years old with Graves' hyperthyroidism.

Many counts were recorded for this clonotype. This chain's CDR3 is CASSMTSASQETQYF. The CDR3, as DNA: TGCGCCAGCAGCATGACTAGCGCCAGCCAAGAGACCCAGTACTTC. V gene TRBV5-1 combines with J gene TRBJ2-5, with TRBD2 matching 8 bases. Per the germline V gene, CDR1 is SGHRS and CDR2 is YFSETQ. CDR3 length: 15 residues. V lost 4 bases and J lost 1; bases outside the gene matches: 6.

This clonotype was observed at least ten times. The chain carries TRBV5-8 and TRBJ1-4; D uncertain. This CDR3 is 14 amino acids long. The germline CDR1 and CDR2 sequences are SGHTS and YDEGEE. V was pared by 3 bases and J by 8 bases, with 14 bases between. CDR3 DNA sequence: TGTGCCAGCAGCTCGGGCCCTCTAAAAGAAAAACTGTTTTTT. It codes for CASSSGPLKEKLFF.

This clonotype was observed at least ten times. CDR3 loop: CASSLPSGGETQYF. The CDR3 region has the DNA TGCGCCAGCAGCTTGCCTAGCGGGGGGGAGACCCAGTACTTC. J is TRBJ2-5 and V is TRBV5-1, with 11 bases identical to TRBD2. The CDR3 spans 14 residues. Germline V gene sequence: CDR1 SGHRS, CDR2 YFSETQ. V lost 1 base and J lost 5; bases outside the gene matches: 1.

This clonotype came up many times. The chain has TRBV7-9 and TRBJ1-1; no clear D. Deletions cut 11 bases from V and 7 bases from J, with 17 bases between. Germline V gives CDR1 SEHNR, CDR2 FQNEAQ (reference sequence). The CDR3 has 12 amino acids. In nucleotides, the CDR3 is TGTGCCGTCCAGCTTGGGCAGTTTGAAGCTTTCTTT. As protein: CAVQLGQFEAFF.

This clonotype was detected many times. CDR3 region: CASSQDSSTEAFF. The CDR3 DNA is TGCGCCAGCAGCCAAGATAGTAGTACTGAAGCTTTCTTT. V gene TRBV4-1 combines with J gene TRBJ1-1, with no clear D. Germline V gives CDR1 MGHRA, CDR2 YSYEKL. V was trimmed by 0 bases and J by 5 bases, leaving 7 bases between them. There are 13 residues in the CDR3.

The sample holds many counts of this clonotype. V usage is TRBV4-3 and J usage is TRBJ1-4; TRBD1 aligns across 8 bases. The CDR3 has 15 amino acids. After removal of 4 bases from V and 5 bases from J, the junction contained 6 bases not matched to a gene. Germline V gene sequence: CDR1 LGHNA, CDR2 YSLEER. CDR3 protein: CASSPAGTGNEKLFF. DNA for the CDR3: TGCGCCAGCAGCCCCGCCGGGACAGGAAATGAAAAACTGTTTTTT.

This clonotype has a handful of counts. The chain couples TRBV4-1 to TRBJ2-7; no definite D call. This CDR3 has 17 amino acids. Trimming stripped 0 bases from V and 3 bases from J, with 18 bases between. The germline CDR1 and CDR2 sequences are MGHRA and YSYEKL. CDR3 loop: CASSQDAKAAYFYEQYF. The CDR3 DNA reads TGCGCCAGCAGCCAAGATGCAAAGGCAGCTTACTTCTACGAGCAGTACTTC.

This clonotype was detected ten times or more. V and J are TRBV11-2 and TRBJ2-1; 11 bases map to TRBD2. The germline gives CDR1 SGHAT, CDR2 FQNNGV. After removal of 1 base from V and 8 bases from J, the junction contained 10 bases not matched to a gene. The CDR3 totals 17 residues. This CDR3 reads CASSLGPSGRRGDEQFF. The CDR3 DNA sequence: TGTGCCAGCAGCTTAGGGCCTAGCGGGAGGCGAGGGGATGAGCAGTTCTTC.

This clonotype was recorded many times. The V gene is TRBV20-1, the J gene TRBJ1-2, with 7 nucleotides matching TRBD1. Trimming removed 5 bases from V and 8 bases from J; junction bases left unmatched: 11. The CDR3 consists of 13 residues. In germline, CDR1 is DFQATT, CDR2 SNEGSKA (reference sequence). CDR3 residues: CSAVGTAGGGYTF. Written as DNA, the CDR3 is TGCAGTGCTGTCGGGACCGCAGGGGGGGGCTACACCTTC.

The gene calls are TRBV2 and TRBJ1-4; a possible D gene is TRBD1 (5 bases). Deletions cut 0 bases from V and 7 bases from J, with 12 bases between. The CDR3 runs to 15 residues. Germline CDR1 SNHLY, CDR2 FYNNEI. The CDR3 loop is CASSEAAGGGEKLFF. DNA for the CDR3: TGTGCCAGCAGTGAAGCTGCGGGGGGTGGTGAAAAACTGTTTTTT.

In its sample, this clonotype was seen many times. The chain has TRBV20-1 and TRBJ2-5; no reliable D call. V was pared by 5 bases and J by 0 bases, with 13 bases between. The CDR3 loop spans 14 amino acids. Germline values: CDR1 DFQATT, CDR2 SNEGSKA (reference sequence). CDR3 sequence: CSAVTLADQETQYF. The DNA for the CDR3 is TGCAGTGCTGTAACCCTGGCCGACCAAGAGACCCAGTACTTC.

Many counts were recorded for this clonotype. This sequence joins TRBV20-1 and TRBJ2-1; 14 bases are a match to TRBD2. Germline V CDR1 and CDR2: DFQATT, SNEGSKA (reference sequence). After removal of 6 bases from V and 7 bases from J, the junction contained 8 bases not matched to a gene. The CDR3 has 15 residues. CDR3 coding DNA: TGCAGTGCGGGACTAGCGGGAGAAGTTTTGAATGAGCAGTTCTTC. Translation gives CSAGLAGEVLNEQFF.

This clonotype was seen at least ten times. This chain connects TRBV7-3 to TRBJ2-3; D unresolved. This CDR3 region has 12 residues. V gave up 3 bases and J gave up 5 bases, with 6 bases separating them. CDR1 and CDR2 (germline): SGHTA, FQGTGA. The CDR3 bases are TGTGCCAGCAGCTTGACCGGAGATACGCAGTATTTT. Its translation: CASSLTGDTQYF. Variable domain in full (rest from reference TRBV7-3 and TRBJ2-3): GAGVSQTPSNKVTEKGKYVELRCDPISGHTALYWYRQSLGQGPEFLIYFQGTGAADDSGLPNDRFFAVRPEGSVSTLKIQRTERGDSAVYLCASSLTGDTQYFGPGTRLTVL.

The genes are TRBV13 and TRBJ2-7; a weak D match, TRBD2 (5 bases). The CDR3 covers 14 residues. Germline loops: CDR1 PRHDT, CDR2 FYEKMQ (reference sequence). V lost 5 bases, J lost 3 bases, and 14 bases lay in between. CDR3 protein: CASSRTSEYYEQYF. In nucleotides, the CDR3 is TGTGCCAGCAGCCGCACTAGTGAATACTACGAGCAGTACTTC.

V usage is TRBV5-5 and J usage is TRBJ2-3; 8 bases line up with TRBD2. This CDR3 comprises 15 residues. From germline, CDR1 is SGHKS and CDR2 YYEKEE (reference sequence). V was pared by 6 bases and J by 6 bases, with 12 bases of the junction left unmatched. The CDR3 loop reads CASNPSWAGGDTQYF. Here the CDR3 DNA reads TGTGCCAGCAACCCGAGTTGGGCGGGAGGTGATACGCAGTATTTT.

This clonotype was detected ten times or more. This CDR3 reads CSARRKRGTGELFF. The CDR3 bases are TGCAGTGCCAGAAGGAAGAGGGGCACCGGGGAGCTGTTTTTT. The chain joins TRBV20-1 to TRBJ2-2; possibly TRBD1 or TRBD2 for D (5 bases each). Germline lookup yields CDR1 DFQATT and CDR2 SNEGSKA (reference sequence). The CDR3 covers 14 residues. Trimming took 6 bases from V and 4 from J, leaving 15 bases between them.

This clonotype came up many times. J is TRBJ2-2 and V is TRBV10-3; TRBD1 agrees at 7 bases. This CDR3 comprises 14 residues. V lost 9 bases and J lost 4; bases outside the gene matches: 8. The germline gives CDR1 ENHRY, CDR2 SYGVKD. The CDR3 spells CAITRDSSTGELFF. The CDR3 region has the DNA TGTGCCATAACAAGGGACAGTTCCACCGGGGAGCTGTTTTTT.

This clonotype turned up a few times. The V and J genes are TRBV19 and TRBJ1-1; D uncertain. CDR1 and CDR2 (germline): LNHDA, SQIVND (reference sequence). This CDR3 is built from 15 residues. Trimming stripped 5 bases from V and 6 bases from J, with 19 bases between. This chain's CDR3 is CASSPYYYSIAEAFF. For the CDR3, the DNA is TGTGCCAGTAGTCCATATTATTACAGTATCGCTGAAGCTTTCTTT.

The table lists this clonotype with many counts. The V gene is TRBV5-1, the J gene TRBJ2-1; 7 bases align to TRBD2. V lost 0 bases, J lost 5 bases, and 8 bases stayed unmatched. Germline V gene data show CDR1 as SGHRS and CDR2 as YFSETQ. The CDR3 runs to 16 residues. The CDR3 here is CASSLAGGRGNNEQFF. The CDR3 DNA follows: TGCGCCAGCAGCTTGGCCGGGGGGAGGGGTAACAATGAGCAGTTCTTC.

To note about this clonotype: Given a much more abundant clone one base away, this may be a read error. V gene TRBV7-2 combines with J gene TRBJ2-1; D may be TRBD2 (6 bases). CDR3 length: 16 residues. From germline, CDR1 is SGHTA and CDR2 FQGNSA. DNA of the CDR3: TGTGCCAGCAGCTTTTCGGGGACTTCGTCCTACAATGAGCAGCTCTTC. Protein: CASSFSGTSSYNEQLF.

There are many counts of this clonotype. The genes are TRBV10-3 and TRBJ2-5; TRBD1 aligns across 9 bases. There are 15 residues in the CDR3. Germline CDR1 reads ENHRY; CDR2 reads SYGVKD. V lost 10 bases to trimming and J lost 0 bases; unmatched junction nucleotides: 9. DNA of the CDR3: TGTGCCAGCAAACCGGGACAGGGTGACCAAGAGACCCAGTACTTC. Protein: CASKPGQGDQETQYF.

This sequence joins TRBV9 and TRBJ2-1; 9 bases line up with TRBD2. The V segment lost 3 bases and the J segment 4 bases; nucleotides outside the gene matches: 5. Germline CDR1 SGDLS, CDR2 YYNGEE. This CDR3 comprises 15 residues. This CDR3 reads CASSGGGAYYNEQFF. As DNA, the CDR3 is TGTGCCAGCAGCGGCGGGGGGGCGTATTACAATGAGCAGTTCTTC.

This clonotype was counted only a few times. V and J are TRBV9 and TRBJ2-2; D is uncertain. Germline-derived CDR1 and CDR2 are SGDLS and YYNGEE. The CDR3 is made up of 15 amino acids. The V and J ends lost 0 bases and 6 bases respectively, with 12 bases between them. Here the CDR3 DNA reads TGTGCCAGCAGCGTAGGGGTCTTTCTGTCCGGGGAGCTGTTTTTT. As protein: CASSVGVFLSGELFF.

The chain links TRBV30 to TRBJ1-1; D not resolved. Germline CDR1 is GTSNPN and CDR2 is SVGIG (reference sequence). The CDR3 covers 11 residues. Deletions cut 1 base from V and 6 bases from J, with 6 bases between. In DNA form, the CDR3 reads TGTGCCTGGAGTGCTCTCGCTGAAGCTTTCTTT. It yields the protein CAWSALAEAFF.

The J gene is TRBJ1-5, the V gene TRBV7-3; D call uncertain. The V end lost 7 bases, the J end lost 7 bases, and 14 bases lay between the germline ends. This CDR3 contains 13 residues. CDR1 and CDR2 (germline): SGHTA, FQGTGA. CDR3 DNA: TGTGCCAGCACGGACGGCCGGCACCAGCCCCAGCATTTT. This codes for CASTDGRHQPQHF.